These 30 T cell receptor beta chains were all obtained from the same sample, sequenced in a study of blood T cell repertoires in COVID-19. The protocol was immunoSEQ multiplex PCR, while the TCRdb copy is restricted to in-frame clones and leaves out a portion. This sample has about 37,000 clones; over 75% occur once, and the top ten carry roughly 10%. Input material: peripheral blood. The receptors were sampled from a man in his 60s with active COVID-19.

The chain recombines TRBV12-5 with TRBJ1-2; D is undetermined. With 1 base removed from V and 7 bases from J, the gap between germline ends came to 7 bases. This CDR3 has 12 amino acids. Germline CDR1 LGHNT, CDR2 FRNRAP. CDR3: CASGLGPGGYTF. DNA of the CDR3: TGTGCTAGTGGTTTGGGTCCCGGTGGCTACACCTTC.

This sequence joins TRBV9 and TRBJ2-3, with D perhaps TRBD2 (6 bases). Per germline, CDR1 SGDLS and CDR2 YYNGEE. Trimming took off 2 bases at V and 4 bases at J, with 14 bases between the two ends. This CDR3 contains 15 residues. The CDR3 coding sequence is TGTGCCAGCAGCGTTAACGGGAGTCCCCCAGATACGCAGTATTTT. This codes for CASSVNGSPPDTQYF.

This clone was detected only a few times. This chain connects TRBV3-1 (or the pseudogene TRBV3-2) to TRBJ2-2, with D possibly being TRBD1 (5 bases). Germline V gene lookup returns CDR1 LGHDT and CDR2 YNNKEL (reference sequence). Between the trimmed V and J ends, which lost 4 bases and 4 bases, there was a span of 10 bases. The CDR3 runs 14 residues. This CDR3 reads CASSPFQGTGELFF. The DNA of the CDR3 is TGTGCCAGCAGCCCCTTTCAGGGCACCGGGGAGCTGTTTTTT.

The V and J genes are TRBV5-5 and TRBJ2-2; D may be TRBD1 (5 bases). The CDR3 has 14 amino acids. V lost 1 base, J lost 1 base, and 5 bases lay in between. Per the germline V gene, CDR1 is SGHKS and CDR2 is YYEKEE (reference sequence). The CDR3 spells CASSLTGNTGELFF. The CDR3 DNA reads TGTGCCAGCAGCTTGACAGGGAACACCGGGGAGCTGTTTTTT.

V and J are TRBV12-3 or TRBV12-4 and TRBJ1-5; possible D gene TRBD1, 5 bases. Trimming removed 8 bases at V and 2 bases at J, with 10 bases between. The CDR3 is made up of 13 amino acids. The CDR3 region has the DNA TGTGCCAGCCTGCGGGGGGGCAATCAGCCCCAGCATTTT. This sequence encodes CASLRGGNQPQHF.

The chain couples TRBV30 to TRBJ2-7; 9 nucleotides agree with TRBD2. The CDR3 runs to 15 residues. V shed 6 bases, J shed 0 bases, and the junction held 9 bases outside the gene matches. Per germline, CDR1 GTSNPN and CDR2 SVGIG (reference sequence). CDR3 protein: CACTRRTSASYEQYF. As DNA, the CDR3 is TGTGCCTGCACGAGGAGGACTAGCGCCTCCTACGAGCAGTACTTC. Based on the CDR3 plus reference TRBV30 and TRBJ2-7, the full variable domain is SQTIHQWPATLVQPVGSPLSLECTVEGTSNPNLYWYRQAAGRGLQLLFYSVGIGQISSEVPQNLSASRPQDRQFILSSKKLLLSDSGFYLCACTRRTSASYEQYFGPGTRLTVT.

CDR3 sequence (DNA): TGTGCCACCAGCGACCCAGGGGTGAACACTGAAGCTTTCTTT. This codes for CATSDPGVNTEAFF. The chain is built from TRBV15 and TRBJ1-1; tentatively, D is TRBD1 (6 bases). Germline V lookup: CDR1 LNHNV, CDR2 YYDKDF (reference sequence). The CDR3 sequence is 14 residues long. Trimming removed 5 bases from V and 0 bases from J, with 10 bases in between. Variable domain in full (rest from reference TRBV15 and TRBJ1-1): DAMVIQNPRYQVTQFGKPVTLSCSQTLNHNVMYWYQQKSSQAPKLLFHYYDKDFNNEADTPDNFQSRRPNTSFCFLDIRSPGLGDTAMYLCATSDPGVNTEAFFGQGTRLTVV.

This clone was seen just once. V gene TRBV7-3 combines with J gene TRBJ2-2; D gene uncertain. This CDR3 has 13 amino acids. With 5 bases removed from V and 4 bases from J, the gap between germline ends came to 8 bases. Germline V gene sequence: CDR1 SGHTA, CDR2 FQGTGA. The CDR3 sequence: CASSGVGTGELFF. DNA of the CDR3: TGTGCCAGCAGCGGAGTAGGCACCGGGGAGCTGTTTTTT.

V gene TRBV13 combines with J gene TRBJ2-7; 8 positions agree with TRBD1. The CDR3 length is 16 residues. From germline, CDR1 is PRHDT and CDR2 FYEKMQ (reference sequence). The V segment lost 4 bases and the J segment 4 bases; nucleotides outside the gene matches: 12. The CDR3 sequence is CASSSLGGRGRYEQYF. The CDR3 nucleotides are TGTGCCAGCAGCTCCTTGGGGGGCAGGGGGCGTTACGAGCAGTACTTC. The entire variable domain, with the rest obtained from reference TRBV13 and TRBJ2-7, is as follows: AAGVIQSPRHLIKEKRETATLKCYPIPRHDTVYWYQQGPGQDPQFLISFYEKMQSDKGSIPDRFSAQQFSDYHSELNMSSLELGDSALYFCASSSLGGRGRYEQYFGPGTRLTVT.

The V and J genes are TRBV7-3 and TRBJ2-1; possible D gene TRBD2, 5 bases. This CDR3 contains 13 residues. Germline lookup yields CDR1 SGHTA and CDR2 FQGTGA. Trimming left V 5 bases short and J 6 bases short, with 11 bases between. The CDR3 coding sequence is TGTGCCAGCAGCCTGAGGGCCGGCAATGAGCAGTTCTTC. Translated, it gives CASSLRAGNEQFF.

Only a few counts were recorded for this clone. CDR3 protein: CASSARGLAGVTNEQFF. The CDR3 nucleotides are TGTGCCAGCAGCGCAAGGGGGCTAGCGGGAGTAACCAATGAGCAGTTCTTC. The chain combines TRBV5-4 with TRBJ2-1; 10 nucleotides align to TRBD2. Germline lookup yields CDR1 SGHNT and CDR2 YYREEE (reference sequence). The CDR3 is 17 amino acids. V lost 4 bases and J lost 6; bases outside the gene matches: 13.

This clone was picked up a small number of times. The chain is built from TRBV23-1 and TRBJ1-3; no reliable D call. TRBV23-1 falls under the ORF class, with uncertain function. The CDR3 totals 12 residues. V shed 4 bases and J shed 8 bases, with 9 bases lying between them. The CDR3 coding sequence is TGCGCCAGCAGTCTTTACCGAGACACCATATATTTT. Translation: CASSLYRDTIYF.

This chain's CDR3 is CAISDGFSGNTIYF. As DNA, the CDR3 is TGTGCCATCAGTGACGGGTTCTCTGGAAACACCATATATTTT. The chain employs TRBV10-3 and TRBJ1-3, with D hard to call. V was shortened by 3 bases and J by 0 bases, with 6 bases between the two germline ends. The length of the CDR3 is 14 residues. Germline loops: CDR1 ENHRY, CDR2 SYGVKD.

This clone was counted a few times. The chain joins TRBV4-1 to TRBJ2-5; 10 positions match TRBD1. The V gene's germline CDR1 is MGHRA and CDR2 YSYEKL. The J segment lost 4 bases and the V segment lost 1 base, leaving 12 bases of the junction unmatched. The CDR3 extends over 18 amino acids. The CDR3 DNA reads TGCGCCAGCAGCCAAGGTCCGGGACAGGGGCCGATCGGAGAGACCCAGTACTTC. This codes for CASSQGPGQGPIGETQYF.

This chain links TRBV3-1 (or the pseudogene TRBV3-2) with TRBJ2-2; 10 bases fit TRBD2. V trimming: 4 bases; J trimming: 7 bases; junction bases outside the gene matches: 3. Germline V gives CDR1 LGHDT, CDR2 YNNKEL (reference sequence). The CDR3 is 14 residues long. CDR3 in DNA: TGTGCCAGCAGCCGCCTAGCGGGAGTCGGGGAGCTGTTTTTT. The encoded protein is CASSRLAGVGELFF.

The V call is TRBV28, the J call TRBJ2-1; 7 bases match TRBD1. Trimming cost V 0 bases and J 4 bases; bases outside gene matches: 18. This CDR3 has 20 residues. Germline-derived CDR1 and CDR2 are MDHEN and SYDVKM. CDR3 region: CASSLWVRARGTENYNEQFF. CDR3 in DNA: TGTGCCAGCAGTTTATGGGTCAGGGCTCGTGGGACAGAAAATTACAATGAGCAGTTCTTC. Looking up the rest from reference TRBV28 and TRBJ2-1 gives the full variable domain: DVKVTQSSRYLVKRTGEKVFLECVQDMDHENMFWYRQDPGLGLRLIYFSYDVKMKEKGDIPEGYSVSREKKERFSLILESASTNQTSMYLCASSLWVRARGTENYNEQFFGPGTRLTVL.

The chain links TRBV7-2 to TRBJ1-5, with 9 bases matching TRBD1. Germline V gene lookup returns CDR1 SGHTA and CDR2 FQGNSA. This CDR3 contains 15 residues. Trimming removed 3 bases from V and 6 bases from J; junction bases left unmatched: 6. CDR3 bases: TGTGCCAGCAGCTTTACAGGGGGCGTTGGTCAGCCCCAGCATTTT. Amino acids: CASSFTGGVGQPQHF.

This clone was picked up one time. This sequence joins TRBV2 and TRBJ2-1, with D perhaps TRBD1 (5 bases). The CDR3 runs 14 residues. Germline-derived CDR1 and CDR2 are SNHLY and FYNNEI. V was clipped by 7 bases and J by 6 bases, with 16 bases between them. In nucleotides, the CDR3 is TGTGCCAGCATAGGGGATATCATTGGCAATGAGCAGTTCTTC. Encoded protein: CASIGDIIGNEQFF. Variable domain in full (rest from reference TRBV2 and TRBJ2-1): EPEVTQTPSHQVTQMGQEVILRCVPISNHLYFYWYRQILGQKVEFLVSFYNNEISEKSEIFDDQFSVERPDGSNFTLKIRSTKLEDSAMYFCASIGDIIGNEQFFGPGTRLTVL.

This chain links TRBV2 with TRBJ2-2; 8 bases are shared with TRBD2. The CDR3 consists of 13 residues. Looked up from germline, CDR1 is SNHLY and CDR2 is FYNNEI. Trimming removed 7 bases from V and 3 bases from J; junction bases left unmatched: 1. In nucleotides, the CDR3 is TGTGCCAGCAAACTAGCGGACACCGGGGAGCTGTTTTTT. Amino acid sequence: CASKLADTGELFF.

The table lists this clone with a few counts. The chain employs TRBV18 and TRBJ1-5; D is unresolved. The ends were cut back, 6 bases at V and 2 bases at J, with 11 bases in the middle. Per the germline V gene, CDR1 is KGHSH and CDR2 is LQKENI. The CDR3 has 14 residues. The CDR3 region has the DNA TGTGCCAGCTCGCGAGATTCGGGCAATCAGCCCCAGCATTTT. Protein product: CASSRDSGNQPQHF.

This clone came up once. The chain joins TRBV6-2 or TRBV6-3 to TRBJ2-1; D possibly corresponds to TRBD2 (6 bases). Per germline, CDR1 MNHEY and CDR2 SVGEGT. The CDR3 spans 13 residues. V gave up 3 bases and J gave up 8 bases, with 11 bases separating them. The CDR3: CASSYPSVDEQFF. CDR3 DNA: TGTGCCAGCAGTTATCCTAGCGTGGATGAGCAGTTCTTC.

This rearrangement joins TRBV2 to TRBJ1-1; 8 bases align to TRBD1. CDR1 and CDR2 from the germline V gene are SNHLY and FYNNEI. The CDR3 loop spans 12 amino acids. This chain's CDR3 is CTDRVRDTEAFF. The CDR3 nucleotides are TGTACGGACAGGGTCCGGGACACTGAAGCTTTCTTT.

The rearrangement links TRBV19 to TRBJ2-7, with 8 bases that match TRBD1. This CDR3 is 11 amino acids long. The V segment lost 9 bases and the J segment 3 bases; nucleotides outside the gene matches: 1. Germline loops: CDR1 LNHDA, CDR2 SQIVND (reference sequence). This chain's CDR3 is CASTGGYEQYF. CDR3 nucleotides: TGTGCCAGCACAGGGGGCTACGAGCAGTACTTC.

This chain links TRBV3-1 (or the pseudogene TRBV3-2) with TRBJ1-2, with D hard to call. V shed 0 bases and J shed 8 bases, with 7 bases lying between them. CDR3 length: 12 amino acids. CDR1 and CDR2 (germline): LGHDT, YNNKEL (reference sequence). The CDR3 bases are TGTGCCAGCAGCCAAGAAAGCGGAGGCTACACCTTC. Amino acids: CASSQESGGYTF.

Comment on this clone: This sample also contains other DNA sequences that code for the same CDR3. The CDR3 DNA is TGTGCCAGCAGTCGCTGGACTAGCGGGACTAGCACAGATACGCAGTATTTT. This encodes CASSRWTSGTSTDTQYF. This chain connects TRBV2 to TRBJ2-3; TRBD2 agrees at 12 bases. There are 17 residues in the CDR3. The junction had 6 bases not matched to a gene; V was cut back by 5 bases and J by 0 bases. In germline, CDR1 is SNHLY, CDR2 FYNNEI.

There are a few counts of this clone. V usage is TRBV6-2 or TRBV6-3 and J usage is TRBJ2-7, with unresolved D. The V end was cut by 6 bases, the J end by 4 bases, with 10 bases between. This CDR3 contains 12 residues. The V gene's germline CDR1 is MNHEY and CDR2 SVGEGT. In DNA, the CDR3 is TGTGCCAGCAGCCTCCCCTATTACGAGCAGTACTTC. Its protein is CASSLPYYEQYF.

This clone was seen once. V is TRBV11-3 and J is TRBJ2-7; D may be TRBD1 (7 bases). CDR1 and CDR2 (germline): SGHNT, YENEEA. The ends were cut back, 4 bases at V and 7 bases at J, with 8 bases in the middle. CDR3 size: 11 residues. The CDR3 nucleotides are TGTGCCAGCAGCTCAGGGGGGGAGCAGTACTTC. Its protein product is CASSSGGEQYF.

The rearrangement links TRBV9 to TRBJ2-3, with TRBD2 matching over 10 bases. The ends lost 4 bases at V and 6 bases at J; junction bases unmatched: 11. Germline loops: CDR1 SGDLS, CDR2 YYNGEE. The CDR3 covers 16 residues. For the CDR3, the DNA is TGTGCCAGCAGCCCACACATAGCGGGAGGAGTGGATACGCAGTATTTT. Translation: CASSPHIAGGVDTQYF.

Concerning this clone itself: A junction boundary mismatches the germline segment, possibly from a read error. This rearrangement joins TRBV20-1 to TRBJ2-7, with 7 bases identical to TRBD1. CDR1 and CDR2 (germline): DFQATT, SNEGSKA (reference sequence). The CDR3 totals 10 residues. The DNA of the CDR3 is TGCAGTGCTAGCCACACAGGGGTGGACTTC. Translating gives CSASHTGVDF.

This clone has only one observation. This rearrangement joins TRBV7-2 to TRBJ2-7; 9 bases fit TRBD2. The CDR3 totals 17 residues. Germline loops: CDR1 SGHTA, CDR2 FQGNSA. The V segment lost 6 bases and the J segment 2 bases; nucleotides outside the gene matches: 14. In nucleotides, the CDR3 is TGTGCCAGCAGTTTATTCCCCGTTAGCGGGAGCGCCTACGAGCAGTACTTC. This codes for CASSLFPVSGSAYEQYF. Variable domain in full (rest from reference TRBV7-2 and TRBJ2-7): GAGVSQSPSNKVTEKGKDVELRCDPISGHTALYWYRQSLGQGLEFLIYFQGNSAPDKSGLPSDRFSAERTGGSVSTLTIQRTQQEDSAVYLCASSLFPVSGSAYEQYFGPGTRLTVT.